One sample yielded the 31 T cell receptor beta chains listed below, sequenced in a study of CD8+CD57+ T cells in acquired aplastic anemia. TCR beta VDJ and CDR3 profiles were obtained from a genomic DNA template. From the reads, TCRdb called clonotypes with MiXCR, one entry per CDR3 protein. The repertoire has around 190,000 distinct CDR3 sequences, over 55% of them found once; the top ten carry 25% to 35%. Specimen: sorted CD4+, CD8+, or CD8+CD57+ T cells (not recorded which) from PBMCs. The receptors shown here come from a human donor in good health.

A remark on this clonotype: A junction end diverges from the germline sequence, so it may reflect a read error. This rearrangement joins TRBV5-1 to TRBJ2-5, with TRBD1 as a possible D gene (5 bases). Per the germline V gene, CDR1 is SGHRS and CDR2 is YFSETQ. This CDR3 comprises 14 residues. The CDR3 loop reads CAGSLDGAAETQYF. CDR3 sequence (DNA): TGCGCCGGCAGCTTGGATGGGGCAGCAGAGACCCAGTACTTC.

The V call is TRBV9, the J call TRBJ2-7; TRBD2 matches 9 bases. From germline, CDR1 is SGDLS and CDR2 YYNGEE. V was pared by 0 bases and J by 6 bases, with 7 bases of the junction left unmatched. The CDR3 length is 15 residues. The chain's CDR3 is CASSVAASGDFEQYF. The CDR3 DNA reads TGTGCCAGCAGCGTAGCTGCTAGCGGGGACTTCGAGCAGTACTTC.

This clonotype was observed at least ten times. This chain links TRBV6-5 with TRBJ1-4, with D tentatively TRBD1 (6 bases). There are 14 residues in the CDR3. The germline V gene has CDR1 MNHEY and CDR2 SVGAGI. Trimming stripped 6 bases from V and 1 base from J, with 9 bases between. CDR3 in amino acids: CASSAQGTNEKLFF. The DNA of the CDR3 is TGTGCCAGCAGCGCACAGGGAACTAATGAAAAACTGTTTTTT.

The V gene is TRBV10-3, the J gene TRBJ2-1; the match to TRBD2 covers 13 bases. CDR1 and CDR2 (germline): ENHRY, SYGVKD. The CDR3 length is 14 residues. V lost 4 bases and J lost 13; bases outside the gene matches: 7. CDR3: CAISGTSGGPLQFF. Here the CDR3 DNA reads TGTGCCATCAGTGGGACTAGCGGGGGCCCCCTCCAGTTCTTC.

The chain combines TRBV29-1 with TRBJ2-1, with D tentatively TRBD2 (5 bases). The CDR3 has 14 amino acids. Germline V gene lookup returns CDR1 SQVTM and CDR2 ANQGSEA. V lost 0 bases and J lost 8, with 14 bases in between. The CDR3 sequence is CSVEDAGVGDEQFF. CDR3 nucleotides: TGCAGCGTTGAAGATGCTGGGGTCGGGGATGAGCAGTTCTTC.

V and J are TRBV7-6 and TRBJ2-3, with D possibly matching TRBD1 (5 bases). The J call may be wrong; the DNA end is better matched by TRBJ1-5. The CDR3 totals 15 residues. CDR1 SGHVS and CDR2 FNYEAQ come from the germline V gene. In DNA, the CDR3 is TGTGCCAGCAGCTTAGGAGGGGTGAGGGGAGATACGCAGCATTTT. Translated: CASSLGGVRGDTQHF.

The V call is TRBV7-6, the J call TRBJ2-7; 14 bases match TRBD2. The germline V gene has CDR1 SGHVS and CDR2 FNYEAQ. This CDR3 comprises 17 residues. Trimming took 4 bases from V and 5 from J; bases not matched to a gene: 10. The CDR3 here is CASSSGTSGGPLDEQYF. For the CDR3, the DNA is TGTGCCAGCAGCTCCGGGACTAGCGGGGGCCCTCTGGACGAGCAGTACTTC.

The rearrangement joins TRBV10-3 to TRBJ2-2, with 9 bases that match TRBD1. CDR3 length: 14 residues. The germline V gene encodes CDR1 ENHRY and CDR2 SYGVKD. Germline trimming cut 6 bases from V and 4 bases from J; bases unmatched to any gene: 3. The CDR3 DNA reads TGTGCCATCAGGACAGGGGGGAGCACCGGGGAGCTGTTTTTT. Translation gives CAIRTGGSTGELFF.

In its sample, this clonotype was seen once. The gene calls are TRBV9 and TRBJ1-5; D may be TRBD1 (5 bases). V lost 0 bases, J lost 6 bases, and 10 bases lay in between. From germline, CDR1 is SGDLS and CDR2 YYNGEE. The length of the CDR3 is 14 residues. The CDR3 sequence is CASSVVGGSQPQHF. The CDR3 DNA follows: TGTGCCAGCAGCGTAGTGGGGGGATCTCAGCCCCAGCATTTT.

The chain's CDR3 is CASIPLGAGTNTGELFF. CDR3 DNA: TGCGCCAGCATCCCCCTTGGGGCCGGAACGAACACCGGGGAGCTGTTTTTT. The chain couples TRBV5-1 to TRBJ2-2; D is possibly TRBD1 (5 bases). The length of the CDR3 is 17 residues. V was clipped by 6 bases and J by 0 bases, with 18 bases between them. The germline V gene has CDR1 SGHRS and CDR2 YFSETQ.

This clonotype turned up a few times. The rearrangement joins TRBV7-2 to TRBJ1-2; D perhaps matches TRBD1 (6 bases). The V gene's germline CDR1 is SGHTA and CDR2 FQGNSA. Deletions cut 4 bases from V and 7 bases from J, with 16 bases between. The CDR3 totals 14 residues. CDR3 amino acids: CASSYLRGMTGYTF. CDR3 DNA sequence: TGTGCCAGCAGCTACCTCAGGGGCATGACTGGCTACACCTTC.

CDR3 residues: CASLGTRVEGAEQYF. The CDR3 DNA reads as TGCGCCAGCCTGGGGACGCGGGTTGAGGGAGCCGAGCAGTACTTC. V usage is TRBV10-2 and J usage is TRBJ2-7, with D perhaps TRBD1 or TRBD2 (5 bases each). The V gene lost 8 bases and the J gene lost 6 bases, with 23 bases spanning the gap. There are 15 residues in the CDR3. Germline values: CDR1 WSHSY, CDR2 SAAADI.

This clonotype was seen once. CDR3: CASSVALDRGEDQPQHF. In nucleotides, the CDR3 is TGTGCCAGCAGTGTGGCCCTGGACAGGGGAGAGGATCAGCCCCAGCATTTT. The rearrangement joins TRBV2 to TRBJ1-5; 9 bases are shared with TRBD1. After removal of 4 bases from V and 5 bases from J, the junction contained 12 bases not matched to a gene. There are 17 residues in the CDR3. Germline-derived CDR1 and CDR2 are SNHLY and FYNNEI.

This clonotype was observed a few times. The chain has TRBV2 and TRBJ2-7, with 8 bases aligning to TRBD1. The ends lost 6 bases at V and 5 bases at J; junction bases unmatched: 9. Germline V gene data show CDR1 as SNHLY and CDR2 as FYNNEI. This CDR3 is 14 amino acids long. The CDR3 spells CASSLTGVGNEQYF. CDR3 in DNA: TGTGCCAGCAGCCTGACAGGGGTAGGAAACGAGCAGTACTTC. Based on the CDR3 plus reference TRBV2 and TRBJ2-7, the full variable domain is EPEVTQTPSHQVTQMGQEVILRCVPISNHLYFYWYRQILGQKVEFLVSFYNNEISEKSEIFDDQFSVERPDGSNFTLKIRSTKLEDSAMYFCASSLTGVGNEQYFGPGTRLTVT.

The chain combines TRBV9 with TRBJ1-4; tentatively, D is TRBD1 (6 bases). The V gene's germline CDR1 is SGDLS and CDR2 YYNGEE. The CDR3 runs to 14 residues. Trimming removed 0 bases from V and 8 bases from J, with 11 bases in between. This CDR3 is CASSVVGGPEKLFF. The CDR3 bases are TGTGCCAGCAGCGTAGTCGGGGGGCCCGAAAAACTGTTTTTT.

This clonotype has ten or more counts. The chain has TRBV5-1 and TRBJ2-7, with D possibly being TRBD1 (5 bases). V lost 2 bases and J 5 bases, leaving 17 bases between the germline ends. The CDR3 totals 15 residues. CDR1 is SGHRS, CDR2 YFSETQ, per germline. For the CDR3, the DNA is TGCGCCAGCAGCTTCGGTGGTCAGGGTGGCGACGAGCAGTACTTC. Residues: CASSFGGQGGDEQYF.

A note on this clonotype: One end of the junction fails to match germline, which may point to a read error. CDR3 nucleotide sequence: TGTGTCAGCAGCCAAGAACGGTCCACTGAAGCTTTCTTT. Its protein product is CVSSQERSTEAFF. The V call is TRBV14, the J call TRBJ1-1; D is uncertain. This CDR3 spans 13 amino acids. Germline V lookup: CDR1 SGHDN, CDR2 FVKESK.

V gene TRBV11-1 combines with J gene TRBJ2-7; unclear D gene. This CDR3 spans 13 amino acids. Trimming pared 5 bases from V and 4 bases from J, leaving 12 bases between. Germline loops: CDR1 SGHAT, CDR2 FQDESV (reference sequence). The CDR3 region has the DNA TGTGCCAGCAGCGCCAGACTTGATTACGAGCAGTACTTC. This translates into CASSARLDYEQYF.

This sequence joins TRBV29-1 and TRBJ2-1; 8 positions match TRBD2. The CDR3 is 16 amino acids. CDR1 and CDR2 (germline): SQVTM, ANQGSEA. Germline trimming cut 3 bases from V and 7 bases from J; bases unmatched to any gene: 14. CDR3 DNA: TGCAGCGTTGACCAGCGGGAGCCTTTCGTTTCGAATGAGCAGTTCTTC. Amino acids: CSVDQREPFVSNEQFF.

The chain joins TRBV29-1 to TRBJ2-7; 13 bases are shared with TRBD2. The germline V gene encodes CDR1 SQVTM and CDR2 ANQGSEA. J was trimmed by 6 bases and V by 5 bases; bases with no gene match: 4. The CDR3 contains 13 residues. Here the CDR3 reads CSVWTSGSTEQYF. CDR3 nucleotides: TGCAGCGTTTGGACTAGCGGGAGCACCGAGCAGTACTTC.

A single count supports this clonotype. In DNA, the CDR3 is TGCAGTGCTAGGGACGCCAGCTCCTACAATGAGCAGTTCTTC. The encoded protein is CSARDASSYNEQFF. The V and J genes are TRBV20-1 and TRBJ2-1; D unresolved. The CDR3 runs 14 residues. V was cut by 3 bases and J by 0 bases, with 9 bases left in between. The germline V gene encodes CDR1 DFQATT and CDR2 SNEGSKA (reference sequence).

This clonotype was detected ten times or more. The chain joins TRBV6-2 or TRBV6-3 to TRBJ1-5; 7 nucleotides agree with TRBD1. Germline V gene sequence: CDR1 MNHEY, CDR2 SVGEGT. The CDR3 runs to 14 residues. J lost 6 bases, V lost 6 bases, and 8 bases had no gene match. The CDR3 here is CASSETQGVQPQHF. CDR3 DNA: TGTGCCAGCAGCGAAACCCAGGGGGTTCAGCCCCAGCATTTT.

On this clonotype: At one of its ends the junction is not consistent with the germline gene, which may arise from a read error. The genes are TRBV29-1 and TRBJ1-3; 7 positions match TRBD1. There are 14 residues in the CDR3. The germline CDR1 and CDR2 sequences are SQVTM and ANQGSEA. The CDR3 nucleotides read TGCAGCGTTCAGGGGTCAGGGGGTGGAAATACCATATATTTT. This translates into CSVQGSGGGNTIYF. Supplemented by reference TRBV29-1 and TRBJ1-3, the full variable domain reads SAVISQKPSRDICQRGTSLTIQCQVDSQVTMMFWYRQQPGQSLTLIATANQGSEATYESGFVIDKFPISRPNLTFSTLTVSNMSPEDSSIYLCSVQGSGGGNTIYFGEGSWLTVV.

The chain uses TRBV7-9 and TRBJ1-1, with 9 bases identical to TRBD1. Germline trimming cut 4 bases from V and 5 bases from J; bases unmatched to any gene: 14. From germline, CDR1 is SEHNR and CDR2 FQNEAQ (reference sequence). This CDR3 region has 17 residues. CDR3 amino acids: CASSSGGTGSWGTEAFF. CDR3 DNA: TGTGCCAGCAGCTCTGGCGGGACAGGGAGTTGGGGGACTGAAGCTTTCTTT.

V is TRBV19 and J is TRBJ2-1; no firm D call. The ends were cut back, 3 bases at V and 10 bases at J, with 16 bases in the middle. This CDR3 is built from 14 residues. CDR1 and CDR2 from the germline V gene are LNHDA and SQIVND (reference sequence). DNA of the CDR3: TGTGCCAGTAGTATTTTCTCGGGTCCCAGAGAGCAGTTCTTC. This gives the protein CASSIFSGPREQFF.

The rearrangement uses TRBV19 and TRBJ2-7; 9 bases are shared with TRBD1. Germline V lookup: CDR1 LNHDA, CDR2 SQIVND (reference sequence). Trimming took 6 bases from V and 7 from J; bases not matched to a gene: 7. The length of the CDR3 is 13 residues. The CDR3 is CASRTGGAEEQYF. The CDR3 bases are TGTGCCAGTAGAACAGGGGGCGCGGAAGAGCAGTACTTC.

The CDR3 region has the DNA TGTGCCAGCAGCGCGACTAGCGGGGGGCTAAATACGCAGTATTTT. Translating gives CASSATSGGLNTQYF. This chain joins TRBV2 and TRBJ2-3; 13 nucleotides match TRBD2. V shed 6 bases and J 7 bases; nucleotides not matched to a gene: 7. The CDR3 consists of 15 residues. CDR1 SNHLY and CDR2 FYNNEI come from the germline V gene.

As to this clonotype: It is likely a read error, because the conserved phenylalanine at the end of the CDR3 is missing. The chain is built from TRBV29-1 and TRBJ2-2, with D maybe TRBD2 (5 bases). The V gene lost 6 bases and the J gene lost 3 bases, with 5 bases spanning the gap. The CDR3 covers 11 residues. Germline assignment: CDR1 SQVTM and CDR2 ANQGSEA. This CDR3 is CSVRDTGELFS. The CDR3 DNA follows: TGCAGCGTGAGGGACACCGGGGAGCTGTTTTCT.

The chain is built from TRBV7-2 and TRBJ1-1, with D possibly matching TRBD1 (5 bases). Germline V gene data show CDR1 as SGHTA and CDR2 as FQGNSA. This CDR3 spans 16 amino acids. V was pared by 3 bases and J by 3 bases, with 17 bases between. CDR3 DNA: TGTGCCAGCAGCTTGGCTGCACACAGGTTGGACACTGAAGCTTTCTTT. Amino acids: CASSLAAHRLDTEAFF.

This clonotype was seen many times. The chain recombines TRBV7-8 with TRBJ1-6; D ambiguous. The V and J ends lost 1 base and 0 bases respectively, with 10 bases between them. This CDR3 has 17 residues. Germline CDR1 and CDR2: SGHVS and FQNEAQ. CDR3 DNA: TGTGCCAGCAGCTTAGAACACCTGAGCTCCTATAATTCACCCCTCCACTTT. Its protein product is CASSLEHLSSYNSPLHF. The full variable domain, with the rest looked up from reference TRBV7-8 and TRBJ1-6, is GAGVSQSPRYKVAKRGQDVALRCDPISGHVSLFWYQQALGQGPEFLTYFQNEAQLDKSGLPSDRFFAERPEGSVSTLKIQRTQQEDSAVYLCASSLEHLSSYNSPLHFGNGTRLTVT.

The chain is built from TRBV18 and TRBJ2-5; TRBD1 is a possible D gene (5 bases). The V end was cut by 7 bases, the J end by 5 bases, with 17 bases between. Germline V gene data show CDR1 as KGHSH and CDR2 as LQKENI. The CDR3 has 14 amino acids. CDR3 protein: CASLGPAKGETQYF. CDR3 sequence (DNA): TGTGCCAGCTTAGGACCAGCAAAGGGGGAGACCCAGTACTTC.